The clone carrying this TCR beta chain was detected many times. Template material for amplifying TCR beta CDR3 regions consisted of RNA transcripts. HTBI primers were the set used in a first-round RT-PCR of the TCR CDR3. Using its own MiXCR run on the multiplex PCR reads, TCRdb lists one record per CDR3 protein. The sample holds around 520,000 distinct CDR3 sequences; around a quarter are singletons and the top ten take roughly 12%. The CDR3 contains 16 residues. Germline values: CDR1 LNHDA, CDR2 SQIVND (reference sequence). Trimming pared 3 bases from V and 2 bases from J, leaving 13 bases between. The sample is drawn from a study of T cells in Graves' hyperthyroidism and ophthalmopathy.

This sequence originates from a woman in her thirties with Graves' ophthalmopathy. The sample comprised blood. This rearrangement joins TRBV19 to TRBJ2-2; possible D gene TRBD1, 6 bases. The CDR3 DNA follows: TGTGCCAGTAGTATCAGCGGACAGCGAAACACCGGGGAGCTGTTTTTT. The encoded protein is CASSISGQRNTGELFF.